These 9 T cell receptor beta chains were sequenced from one sample in a study of naive and memory T cell subsets. Ligated cDNA underwent four rounds of PCR with nested alpha and beta constant region primers and SP2. One entry per CDR3 protein results from TCRdb running MiXCR on the 5' RACE reads. The sample includes over 45,000 distinct CDR3 sequences, under 10% of them seen just once. TCR cDNA received a 3' ligated oligonucleotide that carried a UMI. The source is a female donor in good health.

This chain joins TRBV29-1 and TRBJ2-1; no clear D. Germline V gene data show CDR1 as SQVTM and CDR2 as ANQGSEA. CDR3 length: 11 amino acids. Trimming took off 6 bases at V and 8 bases at J, with 11 bases between the two ends. CDR3 coding DNA: TGCAGCGTCGTGGGTGTCTATGAGCAGTTCTTC. Its protein product is CSVVGVYEQFF.

This clonotype has a handful of counts. The V and J genes are TRBV25-1 and TRBJ1-4; no clear D gene. Between the trimmed V and J ends, which lost 3 bases and 3 bases, there was a span of 11 bases. This CDR3 spans 15 amino acids. Germline V gene data show CDR1 as MGHDK and CDR2 as SYGVNS. The CDR3, as DNA: TGTGCCAGCAGTGACCCGAGTATCCCTAATGAAAAACTGTTTTTT. This encodes CASSDPSIPNEKLFF.

The genes are TRBV29-1 and TRBJ2-7; D is unresolved. There are 10 residues in the CDR3. The germline V gene encodes CDR1 SQVTM and CDR2 ANQGSEA. V was trimmed by 6 bases and J by 5 bases, leaving 8 bases between them. CDR3 residues: CSVLEDEQYF. CDR3 in DNA: TGCAGCGTGCTAGAGGACGAGCAGTACTTC.

This clonotype was seen a few times. The chain links TRBV6-2 or TRBV6-3 to TRBJ2-3, with TRBD1 matching over 8 bases. CDR1 and CDR2 from the germline V gene are MNHEY and SVGEGT. The V gene end was trimmed by 7 bases and the J gene end by 0 bases; junction bases not matched to a gene: 6. CDR3 size: 15 residues. For the CDR3, the DNA is TGTGCCAGCATGGGACAGGTGACTAGCACAGATACGCAGTATTTT. Its translation: CASMGQVTSTDTQYF.

This clonotype was observed at least ten times. The V call is TRBV7-9, the J call TRBJ2-7, with TRBD1 identical over 8 bases. V trimming: 5 bases; J trimming: 3 bases; junction bases outside the gene matches: 9. Per germline, CDR1 SEHNR and CDR2 FQNEAQ (reference sequence). This CDR3 has 15 residues. The CDR3 nucleotides are TGTGCCAGCAGCGGTACTCGGACAGGGCTCTACGAGCAGTACTTC. Translating it yields CASSGTRTGLYEQYF.

The chain recombines TRBV20-1 with TRBJ2-7, with D perhaps matching TRBD2 (5 bases). The V and J ends lost 7 bases and 0 bases respectively, with 16 bases between them. This CDR3 region has 14 residues. The V gene's germline CDR1 is DFQATT and CDR2 SNEGSKA (reference sequence). The CDR3 DNA reads as TGCAGTGTGCGGGTCCCGGCGAGCTCCTACGAGCAGTACTTC. As protein: CSVRVPASSYEQYF.

This clonotype was seen repeatedly, ten times or more. The chain couples TRBV7-2 to TRBJ1-1; the D is unclear. Germline V gene sequence: CDR1 SGHTA, CDR2 FQGNSA. V was clipped by 2 bases and J by 8 bases, with 12 bases between them. CDR3 length: 13 amino acids. The CDR3 bases are TGTGCCAGCAGCTTAATCCCAACACGAGAAGCTTTCTTT. Its protein product is CASSLIPTREAFF.

This clonotype was picked up many times. This CDR3 is CASSTGGGLEKLFF. The DNA of the CDR3 is TGTGCCAGCAGTACGGGAGGGGGTCTTGAAAAACTGTTTTTT. The rearrangement joins TRBV6-5 to TRBJ1-4, with a weak D call TRBD1 (6 bases). V was clipped by 5 bases and J by 7 bases, with 14 bases between them. CDR3 length: 14 amino acids. Germline-derived CDR1 and CDR2 are MNHEY and SVGAGI.

Points on this clonotype: A read error is possible here, since a much larger clone lies one base away. The chain links TRBV5-1 to TRBJ1-2; no clear D. The CDR3 is made up of 15 amino acids. Germline lookup yields CDR1 SGHRS and CDR2 YFSETQ. Trimming stripped 0 bases from V and 2 bases from J, with 11 bases between. CDR3 sequence reads: CASSLGQAINYGYTF. CDR3 nucleotide sequence: TGCGCCAGCAGCTTGGGTCAGGCCATAAACTATGGCTACACCTTC.